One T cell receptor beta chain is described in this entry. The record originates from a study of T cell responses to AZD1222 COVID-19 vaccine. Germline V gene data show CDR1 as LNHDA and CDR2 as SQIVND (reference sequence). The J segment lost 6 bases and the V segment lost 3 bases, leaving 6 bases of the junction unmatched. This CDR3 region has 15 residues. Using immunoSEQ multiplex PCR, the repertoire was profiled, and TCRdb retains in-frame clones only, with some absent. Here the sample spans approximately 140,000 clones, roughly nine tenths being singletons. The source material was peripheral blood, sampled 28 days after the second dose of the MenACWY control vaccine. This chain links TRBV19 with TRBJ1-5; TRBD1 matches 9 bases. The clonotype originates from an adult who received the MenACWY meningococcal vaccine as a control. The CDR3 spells CASSIGETGGQPQHF. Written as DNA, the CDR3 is TGTGCCAGTAGTATTGGGGAGACAGGGGGTCAGCCCCAGCATTTT. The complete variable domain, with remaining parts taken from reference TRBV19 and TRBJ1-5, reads DGGITQSPKYLFRKEGQNVTLSCEQNLNHDAMYWYRQDPGQGLRLIYYSQIVNDFQKGDIAEGYSVSREKKESFPLTVTSAQKNPTAFYLCASSIGETGGQPQHFGDGTRLSIL.